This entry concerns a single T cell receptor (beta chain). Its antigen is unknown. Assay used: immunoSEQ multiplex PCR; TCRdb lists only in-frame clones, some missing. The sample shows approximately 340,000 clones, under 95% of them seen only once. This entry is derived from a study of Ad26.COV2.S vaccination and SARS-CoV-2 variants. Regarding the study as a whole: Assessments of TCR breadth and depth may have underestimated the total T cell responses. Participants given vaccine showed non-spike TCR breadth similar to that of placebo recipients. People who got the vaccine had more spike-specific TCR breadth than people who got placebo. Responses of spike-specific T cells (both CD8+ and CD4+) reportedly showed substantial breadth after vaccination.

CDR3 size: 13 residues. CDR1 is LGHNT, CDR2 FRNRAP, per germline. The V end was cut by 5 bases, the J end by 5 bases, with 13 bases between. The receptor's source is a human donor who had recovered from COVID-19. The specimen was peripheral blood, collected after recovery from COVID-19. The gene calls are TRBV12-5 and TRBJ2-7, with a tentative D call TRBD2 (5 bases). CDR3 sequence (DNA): TGTGCTAGTGGTCCGAGGGCCCTTCACGAGCAGTACTTC. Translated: CASGPRALHEQYF. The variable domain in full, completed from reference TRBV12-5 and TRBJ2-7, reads DARVTQTPRHKVTEMGQEVTMRCQPILGHNTVFWYRQTMMQGLELLAYFRNRAPLDDSGMPKDRFSAEMPDATLATLKIQPSEPRDSAVYFCASGPRALHEQYFGPGTRLTVT.